The 5 T cell receptor delta chains listed next were all sequenced from one sample in a study of gamma delta lymphoproliferative disorders and STAT genes. Sequencing used genomic DNA taken from PBMCs of patients and controls. TCRdb re-called the multiplex PCR reads using CATT. The data show 3,200 or so delta-chain clones, with about 1.3% seen just once and nearly 20% held by the top ten. The sample consisted of blood. These receptors all come from a human donor in good health.

This clone was seen a handful of times. One base separates it from a far larger clone, so it is likely a read error. Other DNA sequences of this sample code for an identical CDR3. The rearrangement links TRDV2 to TRDJ2; 11 bases fit TRDD3. Germline V lookup: CDR1 GEAIGNYY, CDR2 EKD. V lost 4 bases and J lost 6; bases outside the gene matches: 9. The CDR3 sequence is 16 residues long. The CDR3 DNA is TGTGCCTGTGATCCACTGGGGGATATTGTGGCAGCACAACTCTTCTTT. Its protein product is CACDPLGDIVAAQLFF.

This clone turned up a few times. A far larger clone differs by one base, so this is likely a read error. The chain has TRDV2 and TRDJ1, with TRDD3 identical over 13 bases. Germline lookup yields CDR1 GEAIGNYY and CDR2 EKD. The length of the CDR3 is 22 residues. V was pared by 3 bases and J by 2 bases, with 23 bases of the junction left unmatched. CDR3 DNA sequence: TGTGCCTGTGACCCCGTGACTGGGGGATACGTGGGACGTTTCAAATCGACCGATAAACTCATCTTT. Its protein product is CACDPVTGGYVGRFKSTDKLIF.

This clone was counted at least ten times. A single base is all that separates this from a far larger clone, so a read error is likely. Other nucleotide sequences from this sample produce the same CDR3. The chain couples TRDV2 to TRDJ3, with a tentative D call TRDD3 (5 bases). Germline loops: CDR1 GEAIGNYY, CDR2 EKD. The CDR3 is 19 residues long. DNA of the CDR3: TGTGCCTGTGACACCCTGGATGTTAAGGGCTCCTGGGACACCCGACAGATGTTCTTC. Translating it yields CACDTLDVKGSWDTRQMFF.

In regard to this clone: This likely came from a read error, as a far larger clone is one base away. Other DNA sequences from this sample encode an identical CDR3 as well. The chain has TRDV2 and TRDJ3, with TRDD3 matching 13 bases. Germline CDR1 GEAIGNYY, CDR2 EKD. The trim removed 4 bases at V and 0 bases at J, leaving 8 bases unmatched. This CDR3 spans 20 amino acids. The CDR3 protein is CACDTVLGDTSSWDTRQMFF. The DNA for the CDR3 is TGTGCCTGTGATACCGTACTGGGGGATACGAGCTCCTGGGACACCCGACAGATGTTTTTC.

Within the sample, this clone is large (0.1 to 1%). Other DNA sequences within the sample encode an identical CDR3. The rearrangement uses TRDV2 and TRDJ1, with TRDD3 matching over 8 bases. This CDR3 is built from 14 residues. Trimming at V came to 3 bases and at J to 4 bases, leaving 6 bases not matched to a gene. CDR1 is GEAIGNYY and CDR2 is EKD in the germline V gene. The CDR3 loop reads CACDGLGAYDKLIF. CDR3 coding DNA: TGTGCCTGTGACGGACTGGGGGCCTACGATAAACTCATCTTT.